Described below is a single TCR beta chain sequence and its context. Its antigen remains unidentified. The protocol was immunoSEQ multiplex PCR, while the TCRdb copy is restricted to in-frame clones and leaves out a portion. The sample has 25,000 to 30,000 clones; around three quarters are singletons. The data were obtained in a study of vaccination effects on CD4 cells after COVID-19. ViraFEST expansion of antigen-specific CD4+ T cells with viral peptide pools preceded sequencing. Cells that had been cultured for roughly ten days were the source of isolated CD4+ T cells. Recipients of the vaccine had no prior SARS-CoV-2 infection and negative nucleocapsid antibodies. The sequencing used CD4+ T cells from PBMCs cultured with HCoV-NL63 spike peptides, collected before COVID-19 vaccination. This clonotype originated in a human donor who received a COVID-19 vaccine.

The CDR3 DNA reads TGTGCCAGCAGTCCCTTCGGACAGAACAGGGCCCCGGGGAACACCATATATTTT. Translated, it gives CASSPFGQNRAPGNTIYF. The chain uses TRBV27 and TRBJ1-3, with D possibly being TRBD1 (6 bases). V was cut by 5 bases and J by 7 bases, with 27 bases left in between. Germline V CDR1 and CDR2: MNHEY, SMNVEV (reference sequence). This CDR3 is 18 amino acids long.